This T cell receptor (beta chain) was sequenced for a study of T cells in Graves' hyperthyroidism and ophthalmopathy. Points from the study as a whole: By a 13 V-J model, ophthalmopathy was set apart from stable hyperthyroidism.

CDR1 and CDR2 (germline): MDHEN, SYDVKM. The CDR3 runs 15 residues. J lost 7 bases, V lost 3 bases, and 10 bases had no gene match. This clonotype was seen at least ten times. Its antigen is not identified. RNA transcripts served as the template for amplifying TCR beta CDR3 regions. The TCR CDR3 first-round RT-PCR relied on the HTBI primer set. TCRdb reprocessed the multiplex PCR reads via MiXCR and lists one record per CDR3 protein. The sample contains 500,000 or so distinct CDR3 sequences, 17% of which appear only once. The sequence came from a young woman with Graves' ophthalmopathy. The V gene is TRBV28, the J gene TRBJ1-1; 8 nucleotides line up with TRBD1. Sequencing was carried out using blood. The CDR3 region has the DNA TGTGCCAGCAGTTTGGTTTCTGCAGGGGGCTTTGAAGCTTTCTTT. Translation: CASSLVSAGGFEAFF. Drawing the rest from reference TRBV28 and TRBJ1-1, the complete variable domain is DVKVTQSSRYLVKRTGEKVFLECVQDMDHENMFWYRQDPGLGLRLIYFSYDVKMKEKGDIPEGYSVSREKKERFSLILESASTNQTSMYLCASSLVSAGGFEAFFGQGTRLTVV.